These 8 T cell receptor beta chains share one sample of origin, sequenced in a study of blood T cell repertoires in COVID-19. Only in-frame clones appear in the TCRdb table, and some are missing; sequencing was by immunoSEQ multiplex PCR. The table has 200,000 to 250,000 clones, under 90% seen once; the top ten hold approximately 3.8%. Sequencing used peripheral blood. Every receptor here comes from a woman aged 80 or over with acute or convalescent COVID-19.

The CDR3 DNA is TGTGCCATCAGTGAGCCGAGGACAGGGGTGACTGAAGCTTTCTTT. This codes for CAISEPRTGVTEAFF. The rearrangement uses TRBV10-3 and TRBJ1-1; 9 nucleotides align to TRBD1. The CDR3 consists of 15 residues. Unmatched junction bases numbered 6, after V lost 2 bases and J lost 5 bases. CDR1 is ENHRY and CDR2 is SYGVKD in the germline V gene.

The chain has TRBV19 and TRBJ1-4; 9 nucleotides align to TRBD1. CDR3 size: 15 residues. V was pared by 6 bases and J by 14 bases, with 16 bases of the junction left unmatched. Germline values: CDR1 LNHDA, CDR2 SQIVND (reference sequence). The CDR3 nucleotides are TGTGCCAGTAGCCTATCCGGGACAGGGAGGGTAGACCTGTTTTTT. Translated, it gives CASSLSGTGRVDLFF. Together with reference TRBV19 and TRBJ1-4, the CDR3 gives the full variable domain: DGGITQSPKYLFRKEGQNVTLSCEQNLNHDAMYWYRQDPGQGLRLIYYSQIVNDFQKGDIAEGYSVSREKKESFPLTVTSAQKNPTAFYLCASSLSGTGRVDLFFGSGTQLSVL.

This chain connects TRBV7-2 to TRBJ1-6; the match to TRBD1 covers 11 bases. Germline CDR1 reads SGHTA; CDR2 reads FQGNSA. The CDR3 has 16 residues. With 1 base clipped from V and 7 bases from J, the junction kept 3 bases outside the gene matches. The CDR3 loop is CASSLGGQGENSPLHF. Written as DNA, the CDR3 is TGTGCCAGCAGCTTAGGGGGACAGGGGGAAAATTCACCCCTCCACTTT.

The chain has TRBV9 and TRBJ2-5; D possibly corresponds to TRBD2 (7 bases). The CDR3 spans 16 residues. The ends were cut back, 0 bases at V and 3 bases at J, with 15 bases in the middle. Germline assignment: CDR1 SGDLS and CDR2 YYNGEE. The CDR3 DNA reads TGTGCCAGCAGCGTAGATGTGGGGGGGCTCAAAGAGACCCAGTACTTC. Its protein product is CASSVDVGGLKETQYF.

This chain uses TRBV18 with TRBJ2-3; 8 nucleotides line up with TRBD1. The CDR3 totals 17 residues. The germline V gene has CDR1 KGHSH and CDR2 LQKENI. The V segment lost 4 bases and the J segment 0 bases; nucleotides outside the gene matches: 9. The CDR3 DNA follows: TGTGCCAGCTCACAGCCGGGACAGGTTTTCAGCACAGATACGCAGTATTTT. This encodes CASSQPGQVFSTDTQYF.

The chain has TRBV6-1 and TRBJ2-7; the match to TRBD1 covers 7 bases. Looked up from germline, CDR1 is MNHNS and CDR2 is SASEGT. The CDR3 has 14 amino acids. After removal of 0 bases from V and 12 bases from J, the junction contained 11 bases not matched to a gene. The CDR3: CASSEADVTGERYF. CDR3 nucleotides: TGTGCCAGCAGTGAAGCGGACGTTACAGGGGAACGGTACTTC.

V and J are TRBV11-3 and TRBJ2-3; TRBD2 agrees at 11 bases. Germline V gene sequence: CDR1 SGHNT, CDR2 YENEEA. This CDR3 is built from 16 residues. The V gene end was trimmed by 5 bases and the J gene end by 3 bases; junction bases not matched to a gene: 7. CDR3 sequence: CASSVYSSGGTDTQYF. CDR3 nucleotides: TGTGCCAGCAGCGTCTACTCTAGCGGGGGGACAGATACGCAGTATTTT.

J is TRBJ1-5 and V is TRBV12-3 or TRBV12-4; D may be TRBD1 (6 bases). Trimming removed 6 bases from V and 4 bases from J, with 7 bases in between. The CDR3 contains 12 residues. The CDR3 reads CASRDRNQPQHF. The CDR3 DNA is TGTGCCAGCAGGGACAGAAATCAGCCCCAGCATTTT.